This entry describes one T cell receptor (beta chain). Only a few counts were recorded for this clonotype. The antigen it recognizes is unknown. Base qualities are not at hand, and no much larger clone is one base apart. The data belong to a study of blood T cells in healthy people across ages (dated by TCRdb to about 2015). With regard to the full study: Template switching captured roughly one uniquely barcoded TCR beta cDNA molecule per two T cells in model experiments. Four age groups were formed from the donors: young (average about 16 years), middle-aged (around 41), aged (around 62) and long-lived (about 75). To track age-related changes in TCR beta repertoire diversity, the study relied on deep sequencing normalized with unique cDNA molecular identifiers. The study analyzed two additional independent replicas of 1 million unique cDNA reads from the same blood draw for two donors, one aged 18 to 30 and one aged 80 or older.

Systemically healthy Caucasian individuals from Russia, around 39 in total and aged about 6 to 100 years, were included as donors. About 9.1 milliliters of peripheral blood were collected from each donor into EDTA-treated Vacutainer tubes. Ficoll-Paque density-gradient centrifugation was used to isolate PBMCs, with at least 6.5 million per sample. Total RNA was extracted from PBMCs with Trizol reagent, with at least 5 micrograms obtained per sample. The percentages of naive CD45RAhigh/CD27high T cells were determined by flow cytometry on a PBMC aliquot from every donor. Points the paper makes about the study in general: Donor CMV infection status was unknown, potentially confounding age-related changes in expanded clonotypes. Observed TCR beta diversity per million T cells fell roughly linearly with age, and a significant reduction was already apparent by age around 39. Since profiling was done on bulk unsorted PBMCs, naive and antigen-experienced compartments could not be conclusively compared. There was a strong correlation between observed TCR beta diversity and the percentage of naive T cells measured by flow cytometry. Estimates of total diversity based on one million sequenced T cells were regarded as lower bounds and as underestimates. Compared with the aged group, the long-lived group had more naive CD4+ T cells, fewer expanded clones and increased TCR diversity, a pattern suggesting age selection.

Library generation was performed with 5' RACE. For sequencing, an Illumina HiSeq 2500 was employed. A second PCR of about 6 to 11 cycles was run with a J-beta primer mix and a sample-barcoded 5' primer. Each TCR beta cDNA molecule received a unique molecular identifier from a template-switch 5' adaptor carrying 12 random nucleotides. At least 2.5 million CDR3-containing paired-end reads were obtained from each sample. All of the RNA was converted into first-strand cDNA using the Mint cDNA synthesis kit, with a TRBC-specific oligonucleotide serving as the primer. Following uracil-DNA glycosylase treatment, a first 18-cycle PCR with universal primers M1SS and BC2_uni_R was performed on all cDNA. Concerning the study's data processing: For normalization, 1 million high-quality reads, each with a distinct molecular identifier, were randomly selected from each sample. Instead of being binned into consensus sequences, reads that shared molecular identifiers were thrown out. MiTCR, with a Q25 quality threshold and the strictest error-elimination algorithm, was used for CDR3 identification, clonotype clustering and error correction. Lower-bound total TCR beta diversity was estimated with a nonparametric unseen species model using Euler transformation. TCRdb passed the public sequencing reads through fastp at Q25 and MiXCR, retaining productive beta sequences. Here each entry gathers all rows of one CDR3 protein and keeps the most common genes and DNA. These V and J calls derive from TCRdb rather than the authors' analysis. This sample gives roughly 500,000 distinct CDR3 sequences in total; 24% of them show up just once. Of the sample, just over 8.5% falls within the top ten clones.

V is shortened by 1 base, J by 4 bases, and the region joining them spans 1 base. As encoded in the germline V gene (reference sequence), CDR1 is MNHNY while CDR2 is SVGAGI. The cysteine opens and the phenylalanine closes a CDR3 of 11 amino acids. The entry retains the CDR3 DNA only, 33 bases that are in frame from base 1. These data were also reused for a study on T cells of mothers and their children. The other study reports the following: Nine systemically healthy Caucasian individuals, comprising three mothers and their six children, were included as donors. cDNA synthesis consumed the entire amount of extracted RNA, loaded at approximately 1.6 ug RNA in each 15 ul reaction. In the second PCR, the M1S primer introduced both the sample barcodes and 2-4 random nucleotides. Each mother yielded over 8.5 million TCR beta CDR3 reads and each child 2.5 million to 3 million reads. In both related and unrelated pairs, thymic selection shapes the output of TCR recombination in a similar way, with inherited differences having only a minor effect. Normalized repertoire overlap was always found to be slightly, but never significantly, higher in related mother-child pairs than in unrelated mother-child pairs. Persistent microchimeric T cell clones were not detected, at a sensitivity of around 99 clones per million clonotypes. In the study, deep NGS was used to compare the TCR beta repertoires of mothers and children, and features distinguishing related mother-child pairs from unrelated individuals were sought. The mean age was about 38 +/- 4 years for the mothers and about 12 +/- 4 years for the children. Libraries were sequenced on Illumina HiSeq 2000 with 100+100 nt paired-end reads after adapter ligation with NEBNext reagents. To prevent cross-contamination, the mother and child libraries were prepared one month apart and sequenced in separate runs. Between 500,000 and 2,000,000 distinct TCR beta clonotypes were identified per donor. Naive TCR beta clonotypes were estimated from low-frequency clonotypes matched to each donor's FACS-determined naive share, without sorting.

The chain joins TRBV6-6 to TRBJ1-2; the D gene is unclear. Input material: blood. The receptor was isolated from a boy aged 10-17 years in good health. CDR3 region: CASSYFYGYTF. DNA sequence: TGTGCCAGCAGTTACTTCTATGGCTACACCTTC.